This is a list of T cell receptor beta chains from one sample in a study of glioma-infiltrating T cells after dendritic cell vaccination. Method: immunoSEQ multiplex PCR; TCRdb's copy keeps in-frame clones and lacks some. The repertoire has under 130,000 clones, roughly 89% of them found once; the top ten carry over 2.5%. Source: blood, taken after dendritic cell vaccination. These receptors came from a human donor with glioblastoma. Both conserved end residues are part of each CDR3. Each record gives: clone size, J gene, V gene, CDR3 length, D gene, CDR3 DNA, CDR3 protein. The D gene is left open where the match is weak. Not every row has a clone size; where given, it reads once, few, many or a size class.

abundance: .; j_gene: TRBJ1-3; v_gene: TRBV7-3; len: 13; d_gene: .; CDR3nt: TGTGCCAGCAGCTTGGAGATTGGAAACACCATATATTTT; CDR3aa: CASSLEIGNTIYF
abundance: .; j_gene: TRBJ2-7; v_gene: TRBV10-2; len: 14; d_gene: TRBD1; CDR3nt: TGCGCCAGCAGTGAGACAGGGGGCGCAGGAGAGCAGTACTTC; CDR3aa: CASSETGGAGEQYF
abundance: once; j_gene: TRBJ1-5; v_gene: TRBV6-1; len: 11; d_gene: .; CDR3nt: TGTGCCAGCAGTGCCGATCAGCCCCAGCATTTT; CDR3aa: CASSADQPQHF
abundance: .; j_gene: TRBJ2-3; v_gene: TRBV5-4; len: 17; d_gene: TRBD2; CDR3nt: TGTGCCAGCAGCTTGGGGACTAGCGGGAGGGTTCCGGATACGCAGTATTTT; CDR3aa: CASSLGTSGRVPDTQYF
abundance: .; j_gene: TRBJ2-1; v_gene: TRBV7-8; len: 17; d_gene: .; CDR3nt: TGTGCCAGCAGCTTAGGGGGGACTGTGAGCTCCTACAATGAGCAGTTCTTC; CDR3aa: CASSLGGTVSSYNEQFF
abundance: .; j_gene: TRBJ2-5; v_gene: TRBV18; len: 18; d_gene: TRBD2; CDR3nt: TGTGCCAGCTCACTCCTCCAGTCGACTAGCGGGAGCGGCGAGACCCAGTACTTC; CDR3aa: CASSLLQSTSGSGETQYF
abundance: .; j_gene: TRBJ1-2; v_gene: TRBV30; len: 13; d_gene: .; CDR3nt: TGTGCCTGGAGTGTAATGGGGGCGGGTGGCTACACCTTC; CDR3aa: CAWSVMGAGGYTF
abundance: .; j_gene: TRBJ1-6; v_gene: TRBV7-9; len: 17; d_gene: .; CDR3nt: TGTGCCAGCAGCCTAAACACAGGGCTTAGTTGGGATTCACCCCTCCACTTT; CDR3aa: CASSLNTGLSWDSPLHF
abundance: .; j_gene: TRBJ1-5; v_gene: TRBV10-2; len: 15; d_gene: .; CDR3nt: TGCGCCAGCAGCGAAACGACAAGAAGCAATCAGCCCCAGCATTTT; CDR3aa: CASSETTRSNQPQHF
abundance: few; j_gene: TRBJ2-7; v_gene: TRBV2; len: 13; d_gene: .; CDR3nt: TGTGCCAGCAGTGCGGGACACACCTACGAGCAGTACTTC; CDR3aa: CASSAGHTYEQYF
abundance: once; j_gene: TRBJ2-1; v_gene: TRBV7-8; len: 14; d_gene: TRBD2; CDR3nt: TGTGCCAGCAGCGGTCTAGCGGGGGTCCATGAGCAGTTCTTC; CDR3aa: CASSGLAGVHEQFF
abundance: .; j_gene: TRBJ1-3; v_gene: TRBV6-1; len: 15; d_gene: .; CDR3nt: TGTGCCAGCAGTGGAACAGGGAGCTCTGGAAACACCATATATTTT; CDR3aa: CASSGTGSSGNTIYF